These 11 T cell receptor beta chains were sequenced from one sample in a study of T cells in Graves' hyperthyroidism and ophthalmopathy (dated by TCRdb to between 2019 and 2020). The receptor library was made with multiplex PCR. The reads were generated on an Illumina HiSeq 2000. TCR beta CDR3 regions were amplified from RNA transcripts. A first-round RT-PCR of the TCR CDR3 used the HTBI primer set with the Qiagen OneStep RT-PCR kit. TCRdb cleaned the public reads at Q25 with fastp, built clones with MiXCR and kept in-frame beta chains. Identical CDR3 protein sequences are pooled into one entry, listed with their most common genes and DNA. Present in this sample are 250,000 or so distinct CDR3 sequences, about 16% of which were seen just once. The ten largest make up about 29% of the sample. Material for sequencing was blood. These TCRs come from a woman between 18 and 29 years old with Graves' ophthalmopathy.

This clonotype was found many times. This chain uses TRBV28 with TRBJ1-4; D not certain. Germline lookup yields CDR1 MDHEN and CDR2 SYDVKM. The ends were cut back, 3 bases at V and 6 bases at J, with 11 bases in the middle. The CDR3 consists of 14 residues. CDR3 in DNA: TGTGCCAGCAGTTTTGGGCGGATTGATGAAAAACTGTTTTTT. This encodes CASSFGRIDEKLFF.

The sample holds many counts of this clonotype. The chain combines TRBV27 with TRBJ2-4; 7 positions agree with TRBD2. This CDR3 has 14 amino acids. From germline, CDR1 is MNHEY and CDR2 SMNVEV (reference sequence). The trim removed 0 bases at V and 8 bases at J, leaving 4 bases unmatched. The CDR3 DNA is TGTGCCAGCAGTTTATCGGGGAGGGCCGACATTCAGTACTTC. Its protein product is CASSLSGRADIQYF.

This clonotype was observed at least ten times. In DNA, the CDR3 is TGTGCCAGCAGCTTAGCCTCTGGAAACACCATATATTTT. Translating gives CASSLASGNTIYF. The genes are TRBV7-9 and TRBJ1-3; D unclear. Trimming cost V 0 bases and J 0 bases, with 0 bases left between them. This CDR3 contains 13 residues. Germline CDR1 is SEHNR and CDR2 is FQNEAQ (reference sequence).

This clonotype has just one count. The chain couples TRBV12-3 or TRBV12-4 to TRBJ1-5; a weak D match, TRBD1 (5 bases). Trimming took off 6 bases at V and 1 base at J, with 16 bases between the two ends. The CDR3 is 16 residues long. The CDR3 here is CASRPGRGASNQPQHF. CDR3 coding DNA: TGTGCCAGCAGGCCGGGACGGGGAGCGAGCAATCAGCCCCAGCATTTT.

In regard to this clonotype: A much larger clonotype is one base distant, so this may be a read error. V and J are TRBV19 and TRBJ2-2; 11 bases map to TRBD2. The CDR3 has 15 residues. CDR1 is LNHDA and CDR2 is SQIVND in the germline V gene (reference sequence). The CDR3 DNA reads as TGTGCCAGTAGTTTTAGCGGGAGGGCCTCGGGGGAGCTGCTTTTT. Translating gives CASSFSGRASGELLF.

This clonotype appeared many times. One junction end disagrees with the germline gene, perhaps due to a read error. J is TRBJ2-3 and V is TRBV11-2; unclear D gene. Germline CDR1 SGHAT, CDR2 FQNNGV. CDR3 length: 12 residues. The CDR3 nucleotides read TGTGCCAGCAGCGTTCCTTGGGATACGCAATATTTT. It translates to CASSVPWDTQYF.

This clonotype was seen ten or more times. The chain couples TRBV6-1 to TRBJ1-6, with 8 positions matching TRBD1. Trimming removed 7 bases from V and 9 bases from J; junction bases left unmatched: 14. The CDR3 spans 16 residues. The germline gives CDR1 MNHNS, CDR2 SASEGT. In nucleotides, the CDR3 is TGTGCCAGCACCAACTTCCGACAGGGGTTTCGTTCACCCCTCCACTTT. Translating gives CASTNFRQGFRSPLHF.

This clonotype was observed at least ten times. The J gene is TRBJ1-2, the V gene TRBV28; TRBD1 is a possible D gene (5 bases). Between the trimmed V and J ends, which lost 7 bases and 3 bases, there was a span of 9 bases. The CDR3 consists of 12 residues. CDR1 and CDR2 (germline): MDHEN, SYDVKM. CDR3 protein: CASTGTDYGYTF. Written as DNA, the CDR3 is TGTGCCAGCACGGGGACTGACTATGGCTACACCTTC.

The table lists this clonotype with many counts. The chain recombines TRBV7-2 with TRBJ1-2; 8 bases match TRBD1. V lost 4 bases and J lost 8; bases outside the gene matches: 6. Germline-derived CDR1 and CDR2 are SGHTA and FQGNSA. The CDR3 loop spans 13 amino acids. The CDR3 DNA reads TGTGCCAGCAGCTCGGACAGGGCTAACGGCTACACCTTC. It yields the protein CASSSDRANGYTF.

The chain uses TRBV19 and TRBJ1-5; D uncertain. V was shortened by 4 bases and J by 4 bases, with 8 bases between the two germline ends. The CDR3 runs to 13 residues. Germline assignment: CDR1 LNHDA and CDR2 SQIVND (reference sequence). The CDR3 region is CASSTGRNQPQHF. For the CDR3, the DNA is TGTGCCAGTAGTACCGGACGGAATCAGCCCCAGCATTTT.

This clonotype was seen many times. The chain couples TRBV20-1 to TRBJ2-6; D ambiguous. There are 15 residues in the CDR3. CDR1 DFQATT and CDR2 SNEGSKA come from the germline V gene (reference sequence). V lost 3 bases to trimming and J lost 5 bases, with 14 bases between them. CDR3 amino acids: CSARGSPLRANVLTF. The CDR3 nucleotides are TGCAGTGCTAGGGGCAGCCCGTTACGGGCCAACGTCCTGACTTTC.